This T cell receptor (beta chain) is drawn from a study of cytomegalovirus exposure and HLA in healthy donors. As for the study in general: Unique TCRs from HLA-typed donors, 85 million to 100 million of them, were held in an early data release. Overall study results and limits: A previous analysis found most TCR beta V segments productive roughly 87% or roughly 30% of the time.

V was clipped by 5 bases and J by 7 bases; unmatched bases: 6. Germline CDR1 is MNHEY and CDR2 is SVGAGI. The CDR3 spans 13 residues. As for this clone: Its antigen is not known. This CDR3 is also generated by other DNA sequences in the sample.

Vbeta (60) and Jbeta (13) primers were used in the PCR. In the authors' workflow: In a later analysis, around 11 million of 75 million to 90 million unique beta chains occurred in at least two donors. Here immunoSEQ multiplex PCR was the method, and the copy in TCRdb shows in-frame clones only, minus some. V, J and clone size are taken as reported in that table, and D and trimming were inferred from the DNA itself. The data contain 200,000 to 250,000 clones, roughly 84% of them singletons. The sequence derives from a man aged 45-65 years in good health and CMV-seronegative. The chain combines TRBV6-5 with TRBJ1-2, with TRBD1 matching over 8 bases. Material: PBMCs. The DNA of the CDR3 is TGTGCCAGCAGTCCGGACAGGGCGGGTGGCTACACCTTC. Translation: CASSPDRAGGYTF.